This T cell receptor (beta chain) was sequenced during a study of control samples from healthy donors and cancer patients. The CDR3 is 15 residues long. Germline V gene sequence: CDR1 SGHRS, CDR2 YFSETQ. Trimming removed 4 bases from V and 4 bases from J, with 14 bases in between. Produced via immunoSEQ multiplex PCR; TCRdb's table is partial and in-frame only. The table has over 65,000 clones, around nine tenths seen once; the top ten hold less than 10%. The V and J genes are TRBV5-1 and TRBJ1-4, with D uncertain. The sample comprised PBMCs. The clonotype originates from a woman aged 45-59 years with colorectal cancer. The CDR3 sequence is CASSPGGSGNEKLFF. Written as DNA, the CDR3 is TGCGCCAGCAGCCCCGGTGGCAGCGGTAATGAAAAACTGTTTTTT.